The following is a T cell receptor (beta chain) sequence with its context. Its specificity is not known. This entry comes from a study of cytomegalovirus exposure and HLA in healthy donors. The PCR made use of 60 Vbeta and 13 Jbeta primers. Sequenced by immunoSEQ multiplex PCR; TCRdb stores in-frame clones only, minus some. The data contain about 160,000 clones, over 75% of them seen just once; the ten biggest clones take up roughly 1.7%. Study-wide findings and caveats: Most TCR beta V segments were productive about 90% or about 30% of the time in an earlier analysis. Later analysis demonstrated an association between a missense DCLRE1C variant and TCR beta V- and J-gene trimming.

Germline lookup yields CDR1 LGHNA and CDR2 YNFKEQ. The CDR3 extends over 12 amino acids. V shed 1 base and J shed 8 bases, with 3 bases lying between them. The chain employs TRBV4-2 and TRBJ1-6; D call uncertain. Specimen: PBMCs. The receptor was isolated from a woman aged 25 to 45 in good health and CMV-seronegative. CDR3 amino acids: CASSQADSPLHF. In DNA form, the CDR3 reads TGTGCCAGCAGCCAAGCCGATTCACCCCTCCACTTT.